The 32 T cell receptor beta chains presented below share a single source sample, sequenced in a study of T cells in localized non-small cell lung cancer. Profiling relied on immunoSEQ multiplex PCR, and the TCRdb table lists in-frame clones only, not all of them. The profile covers around 1,400 clones, with about 20% appearing a single time and roughly an eighth taken by the ten largest. Source: normal lung tissue next to the tumor, taken before any cancer treatment. The receptors shown here come from a woman aged 35-70 years with stage II lung adenocarcinoma.

This clone is categorized as medium-sized. The chain carries TRBV9 and TRBJ1-5, with D perhaps matching TRBD1 (6 bases). Germline lookup yields CDR1 SGDLS and CDR2 YYNGEE. The CDR3 extends over 15 amino acids. Trimming shortened V by 5 bases and J by 4 bases, and 16 bases separated the two germline ends. CDR3 sequence (DNA): TGTGCCAGCAGTGCCCAGGGGCTAGGAAATCAGCCCCAGCATTTT. Protein product: CASSAQGLGNQPQHF.

The chain employs TRBV10-2 and TRBJ2-7; D is undetermined. CDR1 and CDR2 (germline): WSHSY, SAAADI. The germline V and J ends were trimmed by 2 bases and 4 bases, with 12 bases remaining between them. This CDR3 is 14 amino acids long. This chain's CDR3 is CASSERQDPYEQYF. The DNA of the CDR3 is TGCGCCAGCAGTGAGCGGCAGGATCCATACGAGCAGTACTTC.

The chain recombines TRBV6-8 with TRBJ1-5, with D possibly being TRBD1 (5 bases). Between the trimmed V and J ends, which lost 5 bases and 5 bases, there was a span of 7 bases. The germline gives CDR1 MNHGY, CDR2 SAAAGT. The CDR3 spans 12 residues. The DNA for the CDR3 is TGTGCCAGCAGTACACAGGATCAGCCCCAGCATTTT. This gives the protein CASSTQDQPQHF.

This clone was counted between two and nine times. The V gene is TRBV28, the J gene TRBJ1-2; no clear D gene. The V gene's germline CDR1 is MDHEN and CDR2 SYDVKM. This CDR3 has 16 amino acids. Trimming took 3 bases from V and 6 from J, leaving 20 bases between them. For the CDR3, the DNA is TGTGCCAGCAGTTTTGGTCGGATGGCCGGTGGAGATGGCTACACCTTC. Its translation: CASSFGRMAGGDGYTF.

By share, this clone counts as medium-sized (0.01 to 0.1%). The CDR3 here is CASSLSASSGNTIYF. The CDR3 DNA is TGTGCCAGCAGCTTATCCGCAAGCTCTGGAAACACCATATATTTT. The chain recombines TRBV11-3 with TRBJ1-3; D call uncertain. Germline CDR1 and CDR2: SGHNT and YENEEA. Deletions cut 2 bases from V and 0 bases from J, with 8 bases between. The CDR3 sequence is 15 residues long.

This clone was seen more than once but under ten times. J is TRBJ1-2 and V is TRBV15, with 9 nucleotides matching TRBD1. The germline gives CDR1 LNHNV, CDR2 YYDKDF (reference sequence). The CDR3 spans 15 residues. Unmatched junction bases numbered 8, after V lost 3 bases and J lost 6 bases. CDR3 in amino acids: CATSRPGQGPNGYTF. CDR3 DNA: TGTGCCACCAGCAGGCCGGGACAGGGTCCCAATGGCTACACCTTC.

This clone showed up just a few times. V is TRBV19 and J is TRBJ1-1, with D tentatively TRBD1 (6 bases). The CDR3 runs to 15 residues. In germline, CDR1 is LNHDA, CDR2 SQIVND (reference sequence). Trimming cost V 1 base and J 0 bases, with 9 bases left between them. The CDR3 here is CASSIGWGLNTEAFF. CDR3 coding DNA: TGTGCCAGTAGTATAGGCTGGGGGCTGAACACTGAAGCTTTCTTT.

This clone is large. For the CDR3, the DNA is TGTGCCAGCAGCCCCCCCAGGGGAAAACTGTTTTTT. Protein: CASSPPRGKLFF. This chain joins TRBV28 and TRBJ1-4, with D maybe TRBD1 (6 bases). There are 12 residues in the CDR3. Germline V lookup: CDR1 MDHEN, CDR2 SYDVKM. The V end lost 6 bases, the J end lost 10 bases, and 12 bases lay between the germline ends.

The sample holds a few counts of this clone. V gene TRBV2 combines with J gene TRBJ2-7; unclear D gene. V lost 8 bases and J lost 3, with 11 bases in between. Germline V gives CDR1 SNHLY, CDR2 FYNNEI. The CDR3 runs to 12 residues. The CDR3 sequence: CASLGLNYEQYF. CDR3 DNA sequence: TGTGCCAGCCTCGGTCTGAACTACGAGCAGTACTTC.

V gene TRBV25-1 combines with J gene TRBJ1-1; 8 bases align to TRBD1. This CDR3 spans 17 amino acids. Germline CDR1 reads MGHDK; CDR2 reads SYGVNS. Trimming cost V 8 bases and J 5 bases; bases outside gene matches: 19. The CDR3 here is CASLGRTGSGVWTEAFF. CDR3 bases: TGTGCCAGCCTAGGTAGGACAGGGTCTGGGGTTTGGACTGAAGCTTTCTTT.

This clone was detected a few times. The chain is built from TRBV19 and TRBJ1-1, with D uncertain. The CDR3 consists of 12 residues. Germline V gives CDR1 LNHDA, CDR2 SQIVND (reference sequence). V lost 9 bases and J 6 bases, leaving 14 bases between the germline ends. The CDR3 nucleotides read TGTGCCAGCCAGGTCCCTGGCGCTGAAGCTTTCTTT. This gives the protein CASQVPGAEAFF.

Relative to its sample, this clone is large. The chain couples TRBV28 to TRBJ1-4; no reliable D call. V lost 5 bases and J 2 bases, leaving 12 bases between the germline ends. The CDR3 contains 15 residues. CDR1 and CDR2 from the germline V gene are MDHEN and SYDVKM. CDR3 DNA sequence: TGTGCCAGCAGTGCAACATTGGAGACTAATGAAAAACTGTTTTTT. Its protein is CASSATLETNEKLFF.

This chain uses TRBV10-2 with TRBJ1-1; D may be TRBD1 (6 bases). CDR1 is WSHSY and CDR2 is SAAADI in the germline V gene. Trimming shortened V by 7 bases and J by 0 bases, and 12 bases separated the two germline ends. This CDR3 spans 14 amino acids. The DNA for the CDR3 is TGCGCCAGCACCTCGACAGGCATGAACACTGAAGCTTTCTTT. As protein: CASTSTGMNTEAFF.

The J gene is TRBJ1-4, the V gene TRBV11-3; D might be TRBD1 (6 bases). V was shortened by 0 bases and J by 5 bases, with 10 bases between the two germline ends. The germline V gene has CDR1 SGHNT and CDR2 YENEEA. This CDR3 has 15 amino acids. CDR3: CASSLEAGVNEKLFF. The CDR3 bases are TGTGCCAGCAGCTTAGAGGCAGGGGTGAATGAAAAACTGTTTTTT.

The sample holds a few counts of this clone. The chain joins TRBV2 to TRBJ2-7; D could derive from TRBD1 or TRBD2 (5 bases each). V lost 6 bases, J lost 0 bases, and 15 bases lay in between. Germline V gene data show CDR1 as SNHLY and CDR2 as FYNNEI. The CDR3 extends over 15 amino acids. CDR3 sequence: CASSLRGDRSYEQYF. In DNA, the CDR3 is TGTGCCAGCAGCCTAAGGGGAGATCGCTCCTACGAGCAGTACTTC.

This chain links TRBV7-7 with TRBJ1-3; D perhaps matches TRBD1 (5 bases). Germline assignment: CDR1 SSHAT and CDR2 FNYEAQ (reference sequence). This CDR3 contains 17 residues. Trimming removed 3 bases from V and 0 bases from J, with 15 bases in between. The CDR3 nucleotides read TGTGCCAGCAGCTTTGGGGACCGACGCCTCTCTGGAAACACCATATATTTT. Protein: CASSFGDRRLSGNTIYF.

This clone showed up just a few times. The chain's CDR3 is CASTHLDRRSLHF. Written as DNA, the CDR3 is TGTGCCAGCACTCACTTAGACAGGCGCTCCCTCCACTTT. The V call is TRBV9, the J call TRBJ1-6; possibly TRBD1 for D (6 bases). V gave up 6 bases and J gave up 14 bases, with 18 bases separating them. This CDR3 is 13 amino acids long. Per the germline V gene, CDR1 is SGDLS and CDR2 is YYNGEE.

By share, this clone counts as large. V and J are TRBV28 and TRBJ2-3; D is unclear. The CDR3 has 14 residues. Trimming shortened V by 3 bases and J by 1 base, and 8 bases separated the two germline ends. Per the germline V gene, CDR1 is MDHEN and CDR2 is SYDVKM. The CDR3 nucleotides are TGTGCCAGCAGTTTCTTGGCGGGCACAGATACGCAGTATTTT. Translation: CASSFLAGTDTQYF.

The chain carries TRBV11-3 and TRBJ1-1; D is possibly TRBD1 (5 bases). V lost 2 bases and J lost 5, with 18 bases in between. The germline gives CDR1 SGHNT, CDR2 YENEEA. There are 16 residues in the CDR3. CDR3 protein: CASSLTGVIGGTEAFF. The CDR3 nucleotides read TGTGCCAGCAGCTTAACGGGAGTAATCGGGGGAACTGAAGCTTTCTTT. Drawing the rest from reference TRBV11-3 and TRBJ1-1, the complete variable domain is EAGVVQSPRYKIIEKKQPVAFWCNPISGHNTLYWYLQNLGQGPELLIRYENEEAVDDSQLPKDRFSAERLKGVDSTLKIQPAELGDSAVYLCASSLTGVIGGTEAFFGQGTRLTVV.

The rearrangement joins TRBV11-3 to TRBJ2-6; D is tentatively TRBD1 or TRBD2 (5 bases each). The germline CDR1 and CDR2 sequences are SGHNT and YENEEA. The CDR3 runs to 17 residues. Trimming removed 2 bases from V and 2 bases from J, with 13 bases in between. CDR3 region: CASSLKGTGTGANVLTF. The DNA for the CDR3 is TGTGCCAGCAGCTTAAAAGGGACGGGGACTGGGGCCAACGTCCTGACTTTC. The full variable domain, with the rest looked up from reference TRBV11-3 and TRBJ2-6, is EAGVVQSPRYKIIEKKQPVAFWCNPISGHNTLYWYLQNLGQGPELLIRYENEEAVDDSQLPKDRFSAERLKGVDSTLKIQPAELGDSAVYLCASSLKGTGTGANVLTFGAGSRLTVL.

This clone was counted a few times. The V call is TRBV28, the J call TRBJ1-1, with 11 bases matching TRBD1. This CDR3 spans 16 amino acids. J was trimmed by 4 bases and V by 5 bases; bases with no gene match: 9. The germline gives CDR1 MDHEN, CDR2 SYDVKM. CDR3 loop: CASSTRTGGYVTEAFF. The CDR3 DNA reads TGTGCCAGCAGTACTCGGACAGGGGGCTATGTCACTGAAGCTTTCTTT. The complete variable domain, with remaining parts taken from reference TRBV28 and TRBJ1-1, reads DVKVTQSSRYLVKRTGEKVFLECVQDMDHENMFWYRQDPGLGLRLIYFSYDVKMKEKGDIPEGYSVSREKKERFSLILESASTNQTSMYLCASSTRTGGYVTEAFFGQGTRLTVV.

The table lists this clone with a few counts. The chain has TRBV11-3 and TRBJ1-2, with D uncertain. CDR1 is SGHNT and CDR2 is YENEEA in the germline V gene. The CDR3 loop spans 16 amino acids. Trimming left V 2 bases short and J 5 bases short, with 18 bases between. CDR3 nucleotides: TGTGCCAGCAGCTTATCAATGCAGAGAGGGCCGTATGGCTACACCTTC. Translated: CASSLSMQRGPYGYTF.

CDR3 bases: TGCGCCAGCGGGCAGGGGAACACTGAAGCTTTCTTT. Amino acid sequence: CASGQGNTEAFF. This chain connects TRBV1 to TRBJ1-1; the table's D call, TRBD1, was not checked against the DNA. TRBV1 is flagged as a pseudogene. This CDR3 spans 12 amino acids.

The chain has TRBV5-1 and TRBJ1-1; the D gene is possibly TRBD1 (5 bases). Trimming pared 0 bases from V and 6 bases from J, leaving 15 bases between. The CDR3 runs 15 residues. Germline CDR1 SGHRS, CDR2 YFSETQ. This CDR3 reads CASSLVGGFIAEAFF. The CDR3 DNA reads as TGCGCCAGCAGCTTGGTCGGGGGGTTCATCGCTGAAGCTTTCTTT.

This clone has only a few counts. The rearrangement joins TRBV6-8 to TRBJ2-7; 8 bases agree with TRBD1. Germline V gene data show CDR1 as MNHGY and CDR2 as SAAAGT. CDR3 size: 15 residues. The V and J ends lost 3 bases and 2 bases, in that order; junction bases with no gene match: 6. Here the CDR3 DNA reads TGTGCCAGCAGTTATAGGGGGACAGGACCCTACGAGCAGTACTTC. Protein sequence: CASSYRGTGPYEQYF.

This chain uses TRBV5-1 with TRBJ2-2; a weak D match, TRBD2 (6 bases). V shed 4 bases and J shed 13 bases, with 23 bases lying between them. In germline, CDR1 is SGHRS, CDR2 YFSETQ. This CDR3 is built from 15 residues. The CDR3, as DNA: TGCGCCAGCAGCCAGGGATCGGGACTGGCCGATAGGCTGTTTTTT. Its protein product is CASSQGSGLADRLFF.

This clone was observed a handful of times. The V call is TRBV15, the J call TRBJ1-6; possible D gene TRBD1, 5 bases. The CDR3 consists of 15 residues. From germline, CDR1 is LNHNV and CDR2 YYDKDF (reference sequence). V dropped 8 bases and J dropped 6 bases, with 17 bases sitting between them. DNA of the CDR3: TGTGCCACCGGGATTAGGGGCGATGCTAATTCACCCCTCCACTTT. This encodes CATGIRGDANSPLHF.

The chain has TRBV10-2 and TRBJ2-7, with no clear D. The germline V gene has CDR1 WSHSY and CDR2 SAAADI. Trimming removed 7 bases at V and 4 bases at J, with 23 bases between. The CDR3 totals 16 residues. The CDR3 sequence: CASINLILGSGYEQYF. CDR3 nucleotide sequence: TGCGCCAGCATTAATCTAATTCTGGGGTCTGGGTACGAGCAGTACTTC.

This clone appeared a few times. V is TRBV11-3 and J is TRBJ2-3; 11 positions match TRBD2. Germline CDR1 is SGHNT and CDR2 is YENEEA. CDR3 length: 18 residues. Trimming removed 0 bases from V and 3 bases from J; junction bases left unmatched: 8. CDR3 amino acids: CASSLESGLAGGTDTQYF. In nucleotides, the CDR3 is TGTGCCAGCAGCTTAGAGTCGGGGCTAGCGGGAGGTACAGATACGCAGTATTTT.

This clone was detected a few times. The chain carries TRBV6-8 and TRBJ1-6; D uncertain. The CDR3 is 13 residues long. CDR1 and CDR2 from the germline V gene are MNHGY and SAAAGT. V was clipped by 5 bases and J by 6 bases, with 8 bases between them. The CDR3 loop is CASSATPNSPLHF. In nucleotides, the CDR3 is TGTGCCAGCAGTGCAACCCCTAATTCACCCCTCCACTTT.

The CDR3 spells CASSSGQGIPGELFF. The CDR3 region has the DNA TGCGCCAGCAGCTCAGGACAGGGCATCCCCGGGGAGCTGTTTTTT. This rearrangement joins TRBV5-1 to TRBJ2-2; TRBD1 matches 8 bases. Germline loops: CDR1 SGHRS, CDR2 YFSETQ. This CDR3 comprises 15 residues. V shed 3 bases and J 6 bases; nucleotides not matched to a gene: 7.

The gene calls are TRBV28 and TRBJ1-5; TRBD1 might be the D (5 bases). Germline CDR1 is MDHEN and CDR2 is SYDVKM. V was cut by 5 bases and J by 3 bases, with 20 bases left in between. This CDR3 region has 17 residues. The CDR3: CASSPTSKWGYNQPQHF. The DNA for the CDR3 is TGTGCCAGCAGTCCTACTTCGAAGTGGGGGTACAATCAGCCCCAGCATTTT.